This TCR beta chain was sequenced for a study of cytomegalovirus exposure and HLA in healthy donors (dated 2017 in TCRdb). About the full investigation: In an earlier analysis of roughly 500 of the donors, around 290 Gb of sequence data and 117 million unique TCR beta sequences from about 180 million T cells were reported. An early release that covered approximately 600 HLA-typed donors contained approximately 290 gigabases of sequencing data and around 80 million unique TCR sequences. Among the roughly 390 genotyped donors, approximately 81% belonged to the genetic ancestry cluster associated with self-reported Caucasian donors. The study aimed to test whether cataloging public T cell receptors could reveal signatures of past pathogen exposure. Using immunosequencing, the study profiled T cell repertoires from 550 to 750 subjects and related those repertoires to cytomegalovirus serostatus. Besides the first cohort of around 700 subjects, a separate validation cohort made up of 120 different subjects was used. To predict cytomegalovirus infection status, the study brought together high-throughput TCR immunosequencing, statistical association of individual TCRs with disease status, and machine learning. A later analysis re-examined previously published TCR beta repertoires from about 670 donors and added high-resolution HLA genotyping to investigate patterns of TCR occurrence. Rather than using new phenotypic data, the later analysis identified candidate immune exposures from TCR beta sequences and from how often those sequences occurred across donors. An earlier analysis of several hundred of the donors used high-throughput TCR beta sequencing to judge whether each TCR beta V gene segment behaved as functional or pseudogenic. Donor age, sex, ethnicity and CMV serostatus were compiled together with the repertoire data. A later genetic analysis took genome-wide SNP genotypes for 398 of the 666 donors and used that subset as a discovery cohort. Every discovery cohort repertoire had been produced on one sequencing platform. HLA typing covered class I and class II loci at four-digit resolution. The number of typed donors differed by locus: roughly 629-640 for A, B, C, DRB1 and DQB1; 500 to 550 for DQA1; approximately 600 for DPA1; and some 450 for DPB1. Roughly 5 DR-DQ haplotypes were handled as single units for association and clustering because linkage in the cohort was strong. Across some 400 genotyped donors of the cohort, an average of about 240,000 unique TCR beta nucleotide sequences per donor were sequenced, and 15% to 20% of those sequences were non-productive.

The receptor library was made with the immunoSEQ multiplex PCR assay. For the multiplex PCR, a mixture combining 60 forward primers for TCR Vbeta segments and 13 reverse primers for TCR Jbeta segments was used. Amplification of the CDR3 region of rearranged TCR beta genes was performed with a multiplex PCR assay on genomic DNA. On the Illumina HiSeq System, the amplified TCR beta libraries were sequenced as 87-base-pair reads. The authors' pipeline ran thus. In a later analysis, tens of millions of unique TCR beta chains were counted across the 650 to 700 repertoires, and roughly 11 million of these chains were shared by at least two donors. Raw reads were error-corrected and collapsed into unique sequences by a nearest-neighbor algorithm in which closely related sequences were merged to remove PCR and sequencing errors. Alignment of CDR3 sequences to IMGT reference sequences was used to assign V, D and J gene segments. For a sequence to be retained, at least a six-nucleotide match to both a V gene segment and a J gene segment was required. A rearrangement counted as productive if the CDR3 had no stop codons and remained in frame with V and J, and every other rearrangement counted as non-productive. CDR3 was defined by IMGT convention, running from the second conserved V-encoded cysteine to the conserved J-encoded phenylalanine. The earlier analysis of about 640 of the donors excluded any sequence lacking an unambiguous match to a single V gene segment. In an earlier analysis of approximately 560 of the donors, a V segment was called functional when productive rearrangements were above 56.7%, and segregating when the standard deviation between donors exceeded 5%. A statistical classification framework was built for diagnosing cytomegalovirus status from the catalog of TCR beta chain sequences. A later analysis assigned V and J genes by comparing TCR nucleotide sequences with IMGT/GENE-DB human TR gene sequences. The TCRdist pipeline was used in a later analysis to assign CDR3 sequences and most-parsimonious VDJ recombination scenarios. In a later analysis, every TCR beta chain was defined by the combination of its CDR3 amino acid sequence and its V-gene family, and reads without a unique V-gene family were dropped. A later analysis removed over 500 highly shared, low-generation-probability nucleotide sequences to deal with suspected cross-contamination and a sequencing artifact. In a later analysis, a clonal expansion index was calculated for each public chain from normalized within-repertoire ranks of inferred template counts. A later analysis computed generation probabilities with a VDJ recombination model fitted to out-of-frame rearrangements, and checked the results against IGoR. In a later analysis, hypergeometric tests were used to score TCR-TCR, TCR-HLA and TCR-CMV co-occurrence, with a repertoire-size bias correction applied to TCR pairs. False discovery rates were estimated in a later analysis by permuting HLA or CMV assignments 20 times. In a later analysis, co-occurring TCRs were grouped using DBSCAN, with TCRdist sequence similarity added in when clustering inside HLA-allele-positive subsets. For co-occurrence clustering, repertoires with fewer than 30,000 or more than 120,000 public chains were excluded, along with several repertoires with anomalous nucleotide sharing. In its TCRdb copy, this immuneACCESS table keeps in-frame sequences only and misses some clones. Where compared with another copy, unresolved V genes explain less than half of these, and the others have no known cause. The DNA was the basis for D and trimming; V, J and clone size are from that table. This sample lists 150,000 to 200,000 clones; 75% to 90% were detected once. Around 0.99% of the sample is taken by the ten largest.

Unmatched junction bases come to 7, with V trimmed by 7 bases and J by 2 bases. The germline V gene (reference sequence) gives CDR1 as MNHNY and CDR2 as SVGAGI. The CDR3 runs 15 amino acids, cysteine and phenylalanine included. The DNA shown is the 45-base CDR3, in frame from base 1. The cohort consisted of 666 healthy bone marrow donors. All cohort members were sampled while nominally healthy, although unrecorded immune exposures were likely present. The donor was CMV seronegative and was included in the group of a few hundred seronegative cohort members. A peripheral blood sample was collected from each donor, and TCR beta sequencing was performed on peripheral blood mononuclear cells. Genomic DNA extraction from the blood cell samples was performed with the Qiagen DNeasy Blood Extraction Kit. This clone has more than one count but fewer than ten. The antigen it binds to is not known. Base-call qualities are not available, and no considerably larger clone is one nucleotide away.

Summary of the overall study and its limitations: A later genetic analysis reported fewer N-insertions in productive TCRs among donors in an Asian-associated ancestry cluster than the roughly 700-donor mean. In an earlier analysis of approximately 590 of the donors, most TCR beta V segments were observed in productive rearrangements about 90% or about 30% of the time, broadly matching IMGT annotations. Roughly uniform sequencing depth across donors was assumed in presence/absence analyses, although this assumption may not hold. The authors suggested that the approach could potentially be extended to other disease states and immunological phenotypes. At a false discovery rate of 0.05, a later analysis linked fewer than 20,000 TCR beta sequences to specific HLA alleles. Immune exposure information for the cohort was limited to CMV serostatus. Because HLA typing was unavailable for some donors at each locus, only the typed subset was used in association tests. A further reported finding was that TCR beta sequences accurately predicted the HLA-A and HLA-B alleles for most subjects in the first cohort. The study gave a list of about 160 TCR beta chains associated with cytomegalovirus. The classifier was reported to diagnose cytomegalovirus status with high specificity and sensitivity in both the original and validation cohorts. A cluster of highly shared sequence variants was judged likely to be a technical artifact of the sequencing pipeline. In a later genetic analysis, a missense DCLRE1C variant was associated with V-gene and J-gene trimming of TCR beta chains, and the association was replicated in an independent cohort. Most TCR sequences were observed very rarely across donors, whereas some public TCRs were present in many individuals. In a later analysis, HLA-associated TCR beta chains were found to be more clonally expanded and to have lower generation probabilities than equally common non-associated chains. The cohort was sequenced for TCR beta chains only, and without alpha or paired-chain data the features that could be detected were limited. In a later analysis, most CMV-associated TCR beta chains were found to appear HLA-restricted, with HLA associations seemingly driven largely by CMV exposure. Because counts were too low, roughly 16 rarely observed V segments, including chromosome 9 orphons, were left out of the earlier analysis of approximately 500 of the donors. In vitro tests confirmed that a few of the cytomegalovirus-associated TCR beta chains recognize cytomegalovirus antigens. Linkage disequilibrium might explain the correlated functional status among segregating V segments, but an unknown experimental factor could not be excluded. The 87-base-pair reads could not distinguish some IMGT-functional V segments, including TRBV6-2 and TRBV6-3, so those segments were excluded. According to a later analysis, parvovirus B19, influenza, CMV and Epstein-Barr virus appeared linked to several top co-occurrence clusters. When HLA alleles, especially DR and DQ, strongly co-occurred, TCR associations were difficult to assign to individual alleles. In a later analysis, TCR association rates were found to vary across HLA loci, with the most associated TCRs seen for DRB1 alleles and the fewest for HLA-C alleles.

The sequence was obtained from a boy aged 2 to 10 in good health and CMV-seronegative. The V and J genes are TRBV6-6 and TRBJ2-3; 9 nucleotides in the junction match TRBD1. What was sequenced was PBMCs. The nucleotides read TGTGCCAGCACCTTAGGACAGGGGACCACAGATACGCAGTATTTT. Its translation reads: CASTLGQGTTDTQYF.